A selection of T cell receptor beta chains follows, all from one sample in a study of blood T cell repertoires in COVID-19. Generated by immunoSEQ multiplex PCR, the TCRdb table keeps only in-frame clones and is missing some. The table includes 50,000 to 85,000 clones, roughly 82% detected once. Material for sequencing was peripheral blood. Every receptor here comes from a man in his 60s with acute or convalescent COVID-19. Both conserved end residues are part of each CDR3. Each record gives: CDR3 length, clone size, J gene, V gene, D gene, CDR3 DNA, CDR3 protein. A D gene is named only where the DNA matches it firmly. The size entry is marked missing in some rows and otherwise reads once, few, many or a size class.

16	-	TRBJ2-2	TRBV19	TRBD1	TGTGCCAGTAGTACGAGGACAGGGGCGACCACCGGGGAGCTGTTTTTT	CASSTRTGATTGELFF
15	-	TRBJ2-7	TRBV5-1	-	TGCGCCAGCAGCTTGGGGGGCGGGGTCTACTACGAGCAGTACTTC	CASSLGGGVYYEQYF
14	-	TRBJ1-1	TRBV6-6	TRBD1	TGTGCCAGCAGTGGCCAGGGGGCTAGGGCCGAAGCTTTCTTT	CASSGQGARAEAFF
14	-	TRBJ1-5	TRBV19	-	TGTGCCAGTAGTGATCGACGACAGAATCAGCCCCAGCATTTT	CASSDRRQNQPQHF
14	-	TRBJ2-5	TRBV25-1	TRBD2	TGTGCCAGCGGACCGGGACTAGTGGGAGAGACCCAGTACTTC	CASGPGLVGETQYF
16	-	TRBJ1-4	TRBV9	TRBD1	TGTGCCAGCAGCGTAGCGCAGGGGGCAACTAATGAAAAACTGTTTTTT	CASSVAQGATNEKLFF
13	-	TRBJ1-1	TRBV30	-	TGTGCCTGGAGTGTTGGGGGGTACAGTGAAGCTTTCTTT	CAWSVGGYSEAFF
15	-	TRBJ2-3	TRBV12-5	-	TGTGCTAGTGGTTTGAATGGCAGGGCTTCAGATACGCAGTATTTT	CASGLNGRASDTQYF
14	-	TRBJ2-3	TRBV24-1	TRBD2	TGTGCCACCAGTGATGGGACTAGCGGATATACGCAGTATTTT	CATSDGTSGYTQYF
15	-	TRBJ2-2	TRBV10-1	TRBD1	TGCGCCAGCAGCCAGACAGGGAGTAACACCGGGGAGCTGTTTTTT	CASSQTGSNTGELFF
13	-	TRBJ1-6	TRBV25-1	TRBD1	TGTGCCAGCAGGACAGGGAGGAATTCACCCCTCCACTTT	CASRTGRNSPLHF
14	-	TRBJ1-2	TRBV27	TRBD1	TGTGCCAGCAGTTTATCGGGACAGGGGTGGGGCTACACCTTC	CASSLSGQGWGYTF
16	few	TRBJ2-2	TRBV5-4	TRBD1	TGTGCCAGCAGCCTATGGACAGGGGTGAACACCGGGGAGCTGTTTTTT	CASSLWTGVNTGELFF
13	once	TRBJ2-2	TRBV25-1	-	TGTGCCAGCCGTGGACGGAGCACCGGGGAGCTGTTTTTT	CASRGRSTGELFF
15	-	TRBJ1-5	TRBV19	TRBD1	TGTGCCAGTAGTATAGAACAGGGGTTTAATCAGCCCCAGCATTTT	CASSIEQGFNQPQHF
15	-	TRBJ1-1	TRBV20-1	-	TGCAGTGCTAGTCCCGTGGAGATCATGAACACTGAAGCTTTCTTT	CSASPVEIMNTEAFF
15	-	TRBJ1-2	TRBV5-1	-	TGCGCCAGCAGCCCGGGAACTGGACAGCCCTATGGCTACACCTTC	CASSPGTGQPYGYTF
15	-	TRBJ1-1	TRBV14	-	TGTGCCAGCAGCCCCATTCTAGGCTTAGGCACTGAAGCTTTCTTT	CASSPILGLGTEAFF
16	-	TRBJ2-1	TRBV5-4	-	TGTGCCAGCAGCTTGGACAGCCTGGGCTCCTACAATGAGCAGTTCTTC	CASSLDSLGSYNEQFF
16	once	TRBJ1-2	TRBV18	TRBD1	TGTGCCAGCTCACTAACCGGGACAGGGCTAAACTATGGCTACACCTTC	CASSLTGTGLNYGYTF
13	few	TRBJ1-4	TRBV30	-	TGTGCCTCACAGCCCACAACTAATGAAAAACTGTTTTTT	CASQPTTNEKLFF
13	few	TRBJ1-2	TRBV12-3/TRBV12-4	-	TGTGCCAGCAGCCCAGTCCCGTCTCGAGGCTACACCTTC	CASSPVPSRGYTF
15	-	TRBJ1-1	TRBV9	-	TGTGCCAGCAGCGTAGCTGGCGGACAGAACACTGAAGCTTTCTTT	CASSVAGGQNTEAFF
15	-	TRBJ1-5	TRBV5-6	TRBD1	TGTGCCAGCAGCTTTGGACAGGCGGGGTTGAAGGCCCAGCATTTT	CASSFGQAGLKAQHF
15	-	TRBJ2-5	TRBV3-1/TRBV3-2	-	TGTGCCAGCAGCCAAGATAGTAGTAGACAAGAGACCCAGTACTTC	CASSQDSSRQETQYF
15	-	TRBJ1-2	TRBV20-1	TRBD1	TGCAGTGCTAGTCCTAGGGGACAGACTAACTATGGCTACACCTTC	CSASPRGQTNYGYTF
18	-	TRBJ1-1	TRBV23-1	-	TGCGCCAGCAGTCAATCTCAGAGTCAGGGGTTTGTTTGGACTGAAGCTTTCTTT	CASSQSQSQGFVWTEAFF
14	once	TRBJ1-5	TRBV19	-	TGTGCCAGTACTTTCGGTTATAGCAATCAGCCCCAGCATTTT	CASTFGYSNQPQHF
14	-	TRBJ1-6	TRBV4-3	-	TGCGCCAGCAGCCAAGCCCCTGATAATTCACCCCTCCACTTT	CASSQAPDNSPLHF
15	-	TRBJ2-7	TRBV25-1	TRBD2	TGTGCCAGCAGTACCGGGACTAAATTGAACTACGAGCAGTACTTC	CASSTGTKLNYEQYF
15	-	TRBJ1-6	TRBV4-2	-	TGTGCCAGCAGCCAAGACGGCCCTGGAGGTTGGGCCCTCCACTTT	CASSQDGPGGWALHF
16	-	TRBJ2-5	TRBV19	TRBD1	TGTGCCAGTAGTACCGCGGCCAGGGGGCTATGGGAGACCCAGTACTTC	CASSTAARGLWETQYF
15	-	TRBJ2-6	TRBV20-1	-	TGCAGTGCTAGTCCGGCAGGCTCTGGGGCCAACGTCCTGACTTTC	CSASPAGSGANVLTF
14	-	TRBJ1-4	TRBV5-1	-	TGCGCCAGCAGCCTGAGCTGGACTAATGAAAAACTGTTTTTT	CASSLSWTNEKLFF
14	-	TRBJ1-6	TRBV19	-	TGTGCCAGTAGGATAGGCACGGATAATTCACCCCTCCACTTT	CASRIGTDNSPLHF
12	few	TRBJ1-2	TRBV5-1	-	TGCGCCAGCAGCGAGCCAGGGTCGGGAGATACCTTC	CASSEPGSGDTF
13	once	TRBJ1-2	TRBV19	-	TGTGCCAGTAGTTCAGGGGTCAACTATGGCTACACCTTC	CASSSGVNYGYTF
13	-	TRBJ1-1	TRBV30	-	TGTGCCTGGATGATCGGTGTGAACACTGAAGCTTTCTTT	CAWMIGVNTEAFF
13	-	TRBJ1-2	TRBV30	-	TGTGCCTGGGTTTCAGACAGAAACTATGGCTACACCTTC	CAWVSDRNYGYTF
13	-	TRBJ1-1	TRBV10-2	TRBD1	TGCGCCAGTGGGGACAGGGGGAACACTGAAGCTTTCTTT	CASGDRGNTEAFF
15	-	TRBJ2-7	TRBV5-8	-	TGTGCCAGCAGCTCCGCGTTTCGAGTCTTCTACGAGCAGTACTTC	CASSSAFRVFYEQYF
16	-	TRBJ2-6	TRBV18	-	TGTGCCAGCTCACCAGTACAGGCCTCTGGGGCCAACGTCCTGACTTTC	CASSPVQASGANVLTF
15	-	TRBJ2-7	TRBV5-1	-	TGCGCCAGCAGCTTGGGATCAGGTAGCTCCTACGAGCAGTACTTC	CASSLGSGSSYEQYF
14	-	TRBJ2-2	TRBV30	-	TGTGCCTGGAGTAACCGGGGATTAGGCGGGGAGCTGTTTTTT	CAWSNRGLGGELFF
14	-	TRBJ1-3	TRBV20-1	-	TGCAGTGCTAGTAACACACAGGGACGAAACACCATATATTTT	CSASNTQGRNTIYF
14	-	TRBJ1-4	TRBV4-2	-	TGTGCCAGCAGTCAACCCCCGGGTAATGAAAAACTGTTTTTT	CASSQPPGNEKLFF
16	-	TRBJ2-1	TRBV5-4	-	TGTGCCAGCAGCTTGGTGCTCGCGGCGTCCTACAATGAGCAGTTCTTC	CASSLVLAASYNEQFF
16	once	TRBJ2-2	TRBV7-2	TRBD2	TGTGCCAGCAGCTTGCTAGCGGGGGCCTACACCGGGGAGCTGTTTTTT	CASSLLAGAYTGELFF
15	-	TRBJ1-1	TRBV7-2	TRBD1	TGTGCCAGCAGCTTCTTGGACAGGCGGAACACTGAAGCTTTCTTT	CASSFLDRRNTEAFF
14	-	TRBJ2-3	TRBV5-1	TRBD2	TGCGCCAGCAGCACGACTAGCGGCGTAGATACGCAGTATTTT	CASSTTSGVDTQYF
14	-	TRBJ1-5	TRBV2	-	TGTGCCAGCAGTGAACGGCGGATCAATCAGCCCCAGCATTTT	CASSERRINQPQHF
15	-	TRBJ2-2	TRBV2	-	TGTGCCAGCAGGGAGGACGGTACGAACACCGGGGAGCTGTTTTTT	CASREDGTNTGELFF
15	-	TRBJ2-3	TRBV19	TRBD2	TGTGCCAGTAGTGTTAGCGGGGGGACCACAGATACGCAGTATTTT	CASSVSGGTTDTQYF
14	-	TRBJ2-7	TRBV7-2	TRBD1	TGTGCCAGCAGCTTAGGGACAGGGGGGAGCGAGCAGTACTTC	CASSLGTGGSEQYF
16	once	TRBJ2-2	TRBV4-3	-	TGCGCCAGCAGCCAACCCGGCGGGGTAGGACCCGGGGAGCTGTTTTTT	CASSQPGGVGPGELFF
13	few	TRBJ1-5	TRBV12-3/TRBV12-4	-	TGTGCCAGCAGTTTAGAACGGGATCAGCCCCAGCATTTT	CASSLERDQPQHF